Below, 3 T cell receptor beta chains from the same sample are listed, as sequenced in a study of T cells in Graves' hyperthyroidism and ophthalmopathy. Amplification targeted TCR beta CDR3 regions from RNA transcripts. Primed by the HTBI set, a first-round RT-PCR was run on the TCR CDR3. TCRdb ran MiXCR on the multiplex PCR reads and lists one entry per CDR3 protein. The table has around 600,000 distinct CDR3 sequences, roughly 16% seen once. Sequencing was carried out using blood. The source is a woman aged 40 to 55 with Graves' ophthalmopathy.

This clonotype was detected many times. The V and J genes are TRBV28 and TRBJ2-7; D gene uncertain. Germline V gene sequence: CDR1 MDHEN, CDR2 SYDVKM. CDR3 length: 15 amino acids. V was clipped by 5 bases and J by 0 bases, with 14 bases between them. The CDR3 DNA follows: TGTGCCAGCAGTCCCACGCGAAGGAGCTCCTACGAGCAGTACTTC. Translation: CASSPTRRSSYEQYF.

The CDR3 reads CASSLGIAGVEEQFF. The CDR3 nucleotides read TGTGCCAGCAGCTTAGGGATAGCGGGAGTTGAAGAGCAGTTCTTC. The chain carries TRBV11-2 and TRBJ2-1; 9 nucleotides align to TRBD2. V lost 1 base and J lost 10; bases outside the gene matches: 8. Germline assignment: CDR1 SGHAT and CDR2 FQNNGV. The CDR3 loop spans 15 amino acids.

This clonotype was seen repeatedly, ten times or more. The chain uses TRBV20-1 and TRBJ2-1, with 11 positions matching TRBD2. With V trimmed by 3 bases and J by 8 bases, 6 bases remained unmatched. The CDR3 consists of 14 residues. Germline CDR1 is DFQATT and CDR2 is SNEGSKA (reference sequence). In nucleotides, the CDR3 is TGCAGTGCTAGCCCTAGCGGGAGGTGGGATGAGCAGTTCTTC. It specifies CSASPSGRWDEQFF.